This TCR beta chain is from a study of blood T cells in healthy people across ages. The length of the CDR3 is 14 residues. The V end lost 8 bases, the J end lost 5 bases, and 16 bases lay between the germline ends. Per germline, CDR1 LGHDT and CDR2 YNNKEL (reference sequence). Primed by a sample-barcoded 5' primer and a J-beta primer mix, a second PCR proceeded for about 7 to 12 cycles. MiXCR, run by TCRdb on the 5' RACE reads, gives a single entry per CDR3 protein. The table includes 650,000 to 800,000 distinct CDR3 sequences, around 45% detected once. The chain is built from TRBV3-1 and TRBJ2-1, with D perhaps matching TRBD2 (5 bases). The TCR sequence derives from a man in his sixties in good health. What was sequenced was blood. The CDR3 DNA sequence: TGTGCCAGCTGCATTGGAGCGAGGGACAATGAGCAGTTCTTC. Translating it yields CASCIGARDNEQFF.